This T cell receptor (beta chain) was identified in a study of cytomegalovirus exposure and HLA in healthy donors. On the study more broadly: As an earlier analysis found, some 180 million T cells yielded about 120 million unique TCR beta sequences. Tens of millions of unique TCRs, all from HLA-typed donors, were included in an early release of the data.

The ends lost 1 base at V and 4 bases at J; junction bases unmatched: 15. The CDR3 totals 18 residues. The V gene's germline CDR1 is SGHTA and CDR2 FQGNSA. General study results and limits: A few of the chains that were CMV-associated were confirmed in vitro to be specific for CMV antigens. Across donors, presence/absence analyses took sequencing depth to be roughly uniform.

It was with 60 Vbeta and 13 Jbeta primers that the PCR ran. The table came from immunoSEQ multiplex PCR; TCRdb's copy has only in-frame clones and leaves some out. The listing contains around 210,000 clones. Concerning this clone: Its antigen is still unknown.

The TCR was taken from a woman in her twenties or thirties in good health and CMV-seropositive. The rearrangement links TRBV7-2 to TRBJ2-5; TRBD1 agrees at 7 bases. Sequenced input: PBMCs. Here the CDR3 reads CASSLVLQGEVSGETQYF. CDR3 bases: TGTGCCAGCAGCTTAGTTTTGCAGGGGGAAGTTTCGGGAGAGACCCAGTACTTC.